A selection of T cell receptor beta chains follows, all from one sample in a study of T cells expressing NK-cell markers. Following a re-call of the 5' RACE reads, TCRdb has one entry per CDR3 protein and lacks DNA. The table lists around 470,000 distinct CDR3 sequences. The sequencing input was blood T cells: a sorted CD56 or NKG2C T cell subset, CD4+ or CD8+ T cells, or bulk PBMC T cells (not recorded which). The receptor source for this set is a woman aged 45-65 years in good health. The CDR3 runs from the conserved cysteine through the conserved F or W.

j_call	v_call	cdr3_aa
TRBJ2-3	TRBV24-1	CATSETGLAGTDTQYF
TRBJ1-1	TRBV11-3	CASSLGGQVDAFF
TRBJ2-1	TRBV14	CASSQGPNLAGEREQFF
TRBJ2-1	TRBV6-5	CASSYGGRWVYNEQFF
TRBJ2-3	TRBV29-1	CSVEDRETYTDTQYF
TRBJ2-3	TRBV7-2	CASSSSGQRDTQYF
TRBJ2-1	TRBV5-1	CASKPDRGGLAGVEQFF
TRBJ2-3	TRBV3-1	CASSQGGPTDTQYF
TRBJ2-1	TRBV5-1	CASTSGLAAYNEQFF
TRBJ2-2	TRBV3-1	CASSQVAGTNTGELFF
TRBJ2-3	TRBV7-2	CASSSPILLDLTDTQYF
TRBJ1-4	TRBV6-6	CASSSGTGFEKLFF
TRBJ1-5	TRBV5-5	CASSLVSSNQPQHF
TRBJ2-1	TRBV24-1	CATSDLGPGTGKWFF
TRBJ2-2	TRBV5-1	CASRRDSPTGELFF
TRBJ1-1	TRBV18	CASSPSYRTNTEAFF
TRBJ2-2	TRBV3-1	CASSKGISPGELFF
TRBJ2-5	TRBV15	CATSRDARGYQETQYF
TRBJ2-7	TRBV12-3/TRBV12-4	CASSSYRAAPGDEQYF
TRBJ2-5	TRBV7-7	CASSFSGRQETQYF
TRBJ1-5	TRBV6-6	CASSYSILDQPQHF
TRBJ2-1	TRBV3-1	CASTRGAVYNEQFF
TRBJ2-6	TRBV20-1	CSARAGGQGSSGTSGANVLTF
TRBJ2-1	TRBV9	CASSVATVGEQFF
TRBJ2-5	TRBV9	CASSLSGTVETQYF
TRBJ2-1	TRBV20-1	CSANLESPFLQFF
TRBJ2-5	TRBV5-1	CASSVQETQYF
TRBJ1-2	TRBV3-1	CASSSRGARGYGYTF
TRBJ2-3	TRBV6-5	CASGLAGSTDTQYF
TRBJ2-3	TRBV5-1	CASSLGQSTDTQYF
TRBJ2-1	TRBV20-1	CSARRSLTYNEQFF
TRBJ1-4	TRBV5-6	CASSFFDRVANEKLFF
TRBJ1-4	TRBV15	CATSSPLTDRGRHEKLFF
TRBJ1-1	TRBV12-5	CASGQWVGEAFF
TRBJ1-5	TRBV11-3	CASSRTAKQPQHF
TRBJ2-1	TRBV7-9	CASSLGLAEGNEQFF
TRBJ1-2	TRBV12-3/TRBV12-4	CASSLVGTGGYTF
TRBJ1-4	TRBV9	CASSVRDNEKLFF
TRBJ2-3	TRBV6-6	CASSIVLDTQYF
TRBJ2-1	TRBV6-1	CASGSGAGGLSEQFF
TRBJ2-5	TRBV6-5	CASSPEGRQTQYF